The 9 T cell receptor beta chains given below trace back to one sample, sequenced in a study of cytomegalovirus exposure and HLA in healthy donors. With 60 Vbeta and 13 Jbeta primers, the PCR was carried out. Sequencing was performed with immunoSEQ multiplex PCR; in TCRdb, only in-frame clones are kept and a portion is missing. Of about 180,000 clones listed, over 70% are singletons. Sequencing was performed on PBMCs. Receptor source: a man younger than 35 in good health and CMV-seronegative.

This chain links TRBV29-1 with TRBJ2-1; D is ambiguous. V lost 7 bases and J lost 4, with 17 bases in between. Germline V CDR1 and CDR2: SQVTM, ANQGSEA. The CDR3 is made up of 14 amino acids. The DNA for the CDR3 is TGCAGCGGGGTGGGCACCTACACTTACAATGAGCAGTTCTTC. It translates to CSGVGTYTYNEQFF.

The V and J genes are TRBV5-1 and TRBJ2-1, with 15 bases that match TRBD2. Trimming at V came to 3 bases and at J to 0 bases, leaving 10 bases not matched to a gene. Germline V CDR1 and CDR2: SGHRS, YFSETQ. CDR3 length: 20 amino acids. CDR3 region: CASSSPGLAGGLSSYNEQFF. The CDR3, as DNA: TGCGCCAGCAGCTCGCCGGGACTAGCGGGGGGACTCAGCTCCTACAATGAGCAGTTCTTC.

This rearrangement joins TRBV7-8 to TRBJ1-1, with TRBD1 as a possible D gene (6 bases). The germline V gene encodes CDR1 SGHVS and CDR2 FQNEAQ. Trimming took 3 bases from V and 3 from J, leaving 11 bases between them. CDR3 length: 14 amino acids. The CDR3 region is CASSFSGADTEAFF. The DNA for the CDR3 is TGTGCCAGCAGCTTTTCAGGGGCAGACACTGAAGCTTTCTTT.

This chain connects TRBV6-1 to TRBJ1-5; possible D gene TRBD1, 6 bases. From germline, CDR1 is MNHNS and CDR2 SASEGT. The CDR3 covers 14 residues. V lost 10 bases and J lost 7, with 20 bases in between. CDR3: CATTGHLRGQPQHF. The CDR3 coding sequence is TGTGCCACCACGGGACATTTAAGGGGGCAGCCCCAGCATTTT.

The rearrangement uses TRBV30 and TRBJ1-5; D uncertain. V lost 2 bases and J lost 4, with 9 bases in between. The germline gives CDR1 GTSNPN, CDR2 SVGIG (reference sequence). The CDR3 spans 13 residues. For the CDR3, the DNA is TGTGCCTGGAGTAACCACATGAATCAGCCCCAGCATTTT. Protein sequence: CAWSNHMNQPQHF.

Regarding this clone: The junction and the germline gene differ at one end; a read error may be behind it. The chain uses TRBV18 and TRBJ2-5; TRBD2 aligns across 9 bases. CDR1 and CDR2 from the germline V gene are KGHSH and LQKENI. The CDR3 consists of 16 residues. DNA for the CDR3: TGTGCCAGCTCGCCACCGGGACTAGCCTGGATGGAGACCCAGTACTTC. Translated: CASSPPGLAWMETQYF.

This sequence joins TRBV4-3 and TRBJ2-1; 12 nucleotides line up with TRBD2. Germline-derived CDR1 and CDR2 are LGHNA and YSLEER. CDR3 length: 18 residues. Germline trimming cut 3 bases from V and 4 bases from J; bases unmatched to any gene: 10. The CDR3 sequence is CASSQDSTLAGGYNEQFF. The CDR3 DNA reads as TGCGCCAGCAGCCAGGATTCCACACTAGCGGGGGGATACAATGAGCAGTTCTTC.

The rearrangement links TRBV4-3 to TRBJ1-4; 10 positions agree with TRBD1. The V gene's germline CDR1 is LGHNA and CDR2 YSLEER. V was clipped by 4 bases and J by 10 bases; unmatched bases: 9. The CDR3 contains 15 residues. CDR3 sequence: CASSRNPTGGGKLFF. DNA of the CDR3: TGCGCCAGCAGCCGAAACCCGACAGGGGGCGGAAAACTGTTTTTT.

The gene calls are TRBV7-9 and TRBJ1-1; weak D call: TRBD1 (5 bases). V gave up 2 bases and J gave up 8 bases, with 12 bases separating them. The CDR3 covers 13 residues. Germline V lookup: CDR1 SEHNR, CDR2 FQNEAQ (reference sequence). The CDR3 here is CASSLSWEGEAFF. In DNA form, the CDR3 reads TGTGCCAGCAGCTTATCTTGGGAGGGGGAAGCTTTCTTT.